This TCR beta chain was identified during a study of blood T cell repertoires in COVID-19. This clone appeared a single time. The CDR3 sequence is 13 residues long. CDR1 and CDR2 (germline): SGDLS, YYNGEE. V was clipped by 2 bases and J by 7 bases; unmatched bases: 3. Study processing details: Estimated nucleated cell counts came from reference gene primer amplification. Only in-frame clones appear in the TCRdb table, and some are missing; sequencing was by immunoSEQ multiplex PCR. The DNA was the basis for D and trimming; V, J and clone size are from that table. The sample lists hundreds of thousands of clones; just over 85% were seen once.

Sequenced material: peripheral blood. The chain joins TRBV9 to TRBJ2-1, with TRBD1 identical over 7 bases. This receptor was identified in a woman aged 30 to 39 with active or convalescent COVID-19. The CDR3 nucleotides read TGTGCCAGCAGCGTGGGACAGATGAATGAGCAGTTCTTC. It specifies CASSVGQMNEQFF.